Shown below are 9 T cell receptor beta chains from a single sample sequenced in a study of T-cell memory formation after mild COVID-19. In TCRdb, the 5' RACE reads were re-called with MiXCR into one record per CDR3 protein. The table shows 250,000 to 300,000 distinct CDR3 sequences, with 15% to 20% occurring only once. The sequenced sample was PBMCs or a T cell subset sorted from them (not recorded which). The receptors originated from a man between 18 and 35 years old who had mild COVID-19 (a few samples of this study predate the infection). Cell type and time point are not known.

This chain links TRBV19 with TRBJ2-5; D gene unclear. Germline assignment: CDR1 LNHDA and CDR2 SQIVND (reference sequence). V was clipped by 3 bases and J by 2 bases, with 7 bases between them. The CDR3 loop spans 13 amino acids. As DNA, the CDR3 is TGTGCCAGTAGTATTAACACACAAGAGACCCAGTACTTC. It specifies CASSINTQETQYF.

This clonotype was seen a handful of times. The chain uses TRBV12-3 or TRBV12-4 and TRBJ1-1; D is undetermined. The CDR3 has 15 amino acids. V was shortened by 5 bases and J by 0 bases, with 13 bases between the two germline ends. DNA for the CDR3: TGTGCCAGCAGTCAGCTCGGGCCGTTGAACACTGAAGCTTTCTTT. Translation gives CASSQLGPLNTEAFF.

The J gene is TRBJ2-7, the V gene TRBV25-1; no firm D call. V lost 6 bases to trimming and J lost 4 bases, with 7 bases between them. The germline gives CDR1 MGHDK, CDR2 SYGVNS. This CDR3 has 11 amino acids. CDR3: CASRGNYEQYV. The DNA for the CDR3 is TGTGCCAGCAGAGGGAATTACGAGCAGTACGTC.

In this sample, this clonotype turned up a few times. The chain links TRBV11-2 to TRBJ2-3, with TRBD2 as a possible D gene (6 bases). Trimming removed 4 bases at V and 3 bases at J, with 11 bases between. From germline, CDR1 is SGHAT and CDR2 FQNNGV. The CDR3 is made up of 14 amino acids. For the CDR3, the DNA is TGTGCCAGCAGCTCGGCGGGAATGACAGATACGCAGTATTTT. Its protein product is CASSSAGMTDTQYF.

The chain employs TRBV6-5 and TRBJ1-3, with D perhaps matching TRBD1 (5 bases). Germline V CDR1 and CDR2: MNHEY, SVGAGI. V was trimmed by 8 bases and J by 3 bases, leaving 14 bases between them. The CDR3 has 14 residues. The CDR3 loop is CASQRGTGGNTIYF. CDR3 DNA: TGTGCCAGCCAAAGAGGGACCGGTGGAAACACCATATATTTT.

This clonotype was seen a few times. V usage is TRBV12-3 or TRBV12-4 and J usage is TRBJ2-1; TRBD1 agrees at 7 bases. V lost 7 bases and J lost 8; bases outside the gene matches: 11. The CDR3 loop spans 14 amino acids. CDR3 loop: CASTPPTGLDEQFF. The CDR3 DNA reads TGTGCCAGCACTCCTCCGACAGGGCTTGATGAGCAGTTCTTC.

The CDR3 loop reads CASSLPTGQGTEAFF. Written as DNA, the CDR3 is TGTGCCAGCAGCTTGCCTACGGGACAGGGGACTGAAGCTTTCTTT. V and J are TRBV5-6 and TRBJ1-1; the match to TRBD1 covers 10 bases. Trimming cost V 1 base and J 5 bases; bases outside gene matches: 5. The germline V gene has CDR1 SGHDT and CDR2 YYEEEE. The CDR3 length is 15 residues.

This chain links TRBV25-1 with TRBJ2-3; D is ambiguous. CDR1 is MGHDK and CDR2 is SYGVNS in the germline V gene. The ends were cut back, 6 bases at V and 4 bases at J, with 11 bases in the middle. The CDR3 has 13 residues. CDR3 loop: CASRAEHPDTQYF. The DNA of the CDR3 is TGTGCCAGCAGAGCAGAACACCCAGATACGCAGTATTTT.

The gene calls are TRBV28 and TRBJ2-3, with D tentatively TRBD2 (5 bases). CDR3 length: 14 amino acids. In germline, CDR1 is MDHEN, CDR2 SYDVKM. With 3 bases removed from V and 3 bases from J, the gap between germline ends came to 10 bases. CDR3 nucleotide sequence: TGTGCCAGCAGTTTTAGGAGGATTACAGATACGCAGTATTTT. Protein: CASSFRRITDTQYF.